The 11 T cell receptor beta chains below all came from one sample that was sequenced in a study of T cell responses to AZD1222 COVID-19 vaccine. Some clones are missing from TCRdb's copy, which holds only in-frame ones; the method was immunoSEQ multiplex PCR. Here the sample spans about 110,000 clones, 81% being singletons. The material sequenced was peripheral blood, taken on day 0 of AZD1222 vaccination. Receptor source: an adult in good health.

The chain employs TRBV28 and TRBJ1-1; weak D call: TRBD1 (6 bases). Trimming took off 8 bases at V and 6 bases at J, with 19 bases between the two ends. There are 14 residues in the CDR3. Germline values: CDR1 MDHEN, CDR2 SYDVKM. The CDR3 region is CASPPRGGGAEAFF. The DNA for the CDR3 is TGTGCCAGCCCCCCTAGGGGGGGAGGGGCTGAAGCTTTCTTT.

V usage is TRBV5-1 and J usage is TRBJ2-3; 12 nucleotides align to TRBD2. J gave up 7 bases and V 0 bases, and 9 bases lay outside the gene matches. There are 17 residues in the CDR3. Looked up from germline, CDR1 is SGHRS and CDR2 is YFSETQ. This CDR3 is CASSLDSSGRALNTQYF. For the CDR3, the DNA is TGCGCCAGCAGCTTGGATTCTAGCGGGAGGGCCCTGAATACGCAGTATTTT.

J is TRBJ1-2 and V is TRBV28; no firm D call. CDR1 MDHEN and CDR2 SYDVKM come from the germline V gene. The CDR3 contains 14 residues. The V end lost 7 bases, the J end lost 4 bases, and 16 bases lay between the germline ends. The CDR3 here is CASKKIGSGYGYTF. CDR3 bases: TGTGCCAGCAAGAAAATAGGGTCTGGCTATGGCTACACCTTC.

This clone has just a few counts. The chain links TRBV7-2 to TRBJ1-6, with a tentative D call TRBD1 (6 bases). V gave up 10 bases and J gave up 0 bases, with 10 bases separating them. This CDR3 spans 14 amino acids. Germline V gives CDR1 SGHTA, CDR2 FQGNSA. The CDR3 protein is CATDSPSYNSPLHF. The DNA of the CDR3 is TGTGCCACGGACAGTCCCTCCTATAATTCACCCCTCCACTTT.

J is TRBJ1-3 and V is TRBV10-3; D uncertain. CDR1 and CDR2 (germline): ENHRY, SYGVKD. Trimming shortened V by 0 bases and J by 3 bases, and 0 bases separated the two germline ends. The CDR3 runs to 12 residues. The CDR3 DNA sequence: TGTGCCATCAGTGAGTCTGGAAACACCATATATTTT. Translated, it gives CAISESGNTIYF.

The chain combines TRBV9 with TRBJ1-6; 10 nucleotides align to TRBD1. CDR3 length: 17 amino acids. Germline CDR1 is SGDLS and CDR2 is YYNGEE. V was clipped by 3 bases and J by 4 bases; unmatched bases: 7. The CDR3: CASSAGRDRGYNSPLHF. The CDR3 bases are TGTGCCAGCAGCGCCGGGCGGGACAGGGGATATAATTCACCCCTCCACTTT. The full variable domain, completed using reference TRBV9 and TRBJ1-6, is DSGVTQTPKHLITATGQRVTLRCSPRSGDLSVYWYQQSLDQGLQFLIQYYNGEERAKGNILERFSAQQFPDLHSELNLSSLELGDSALYFCASSAGRDRGYNSPLHFGNGTRLTVT.

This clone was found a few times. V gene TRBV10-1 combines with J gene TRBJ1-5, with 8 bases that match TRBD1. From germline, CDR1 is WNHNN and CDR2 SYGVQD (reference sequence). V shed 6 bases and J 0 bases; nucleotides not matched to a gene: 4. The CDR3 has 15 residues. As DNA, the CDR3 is TGCGCCAGCAGGACAGGGGTAACTAGCAATCAGCCCCAGCATTTT. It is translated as CASRTGVTSNQPQHF.

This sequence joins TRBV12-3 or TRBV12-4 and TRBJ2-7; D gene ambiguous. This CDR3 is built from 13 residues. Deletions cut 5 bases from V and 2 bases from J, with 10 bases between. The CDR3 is CASSGLLPYEQYF. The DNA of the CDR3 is TGTGCCAGCAGTGGCCTCCTCCCCTACGAGCAGTACTTC.

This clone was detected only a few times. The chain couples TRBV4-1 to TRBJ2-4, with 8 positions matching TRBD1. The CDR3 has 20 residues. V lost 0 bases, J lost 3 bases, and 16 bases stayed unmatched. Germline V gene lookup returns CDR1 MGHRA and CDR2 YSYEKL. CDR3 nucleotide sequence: TGCGCCAGCAGCCAAGATGGGCTAAGGACAGGGTCATTGGTCAAAAACATTCAGTACTTC. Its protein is CASSQDGLRTGSLVKNIQYF.

CDR3 residues: CASSRYQPQHF. The CDR3 DNA reads TGTGCCAGCAGCAGATATCAGCCCCAGCATTTT. The rearrangement links TRBV28 to TRBJ1-5; no firm D call. Germline CDR1 is MDHEN and CDR2 is SYDVKM. Trimming shortened V by 6 bases and J by 5 bases, and 5 bases separated the two germline ends. This CDR3 is built from 11 residues.

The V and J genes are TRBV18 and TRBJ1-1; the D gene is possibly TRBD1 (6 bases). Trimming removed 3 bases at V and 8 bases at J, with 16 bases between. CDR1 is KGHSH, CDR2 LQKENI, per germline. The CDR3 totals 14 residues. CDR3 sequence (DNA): TGTGCCAGCTCACCGGGTGTAGGTCAGGGGGAAGCTTTCTTT. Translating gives CASSPGVGQGEAFF.